This T cell receptor beta chain was documented in a study of blood T cell repertoires in COVID-19. Study summary: Acute-phase and convalescent COVID-19 samples originated in the United States, Italy and Spain. Nucleic acid was either cDNA or gDNA, and it came from T cells, B-cell-depleted T cells, or PBMCs.

The CDR3 loop spans 16 amino acids. Trimming at V came to 5 bases and at J to 4 bases, leaving 7 bases not matched to a gene. Germline V gene lookup returns CDR1 MDHEN and CDR2 SYDVKM. In the original processing: Nucleated cell number was recorded as an estimate derived from reference gene primer amplification. Sequencing was performed with immunoSEQ multiplex PCR; in TCRdb, only in-frame clones are kept and a portion is missing. That table supplies the V and J calls and clone size; D and trimming were determined from the DNA. The sample records around 190,000 clones, around 80% being singletons. This receptor was taken from a woman aged 55-69 years with COVID-19, enrolled during active disease. Sequenced input: peripheral blood. The gene calls are TRBV28 and TRBJ2-3; 12 nucleotides align to TRBD2. The DNA for the CDR3 is TGTGCCAGCAGTCCTTCGCTAGCGGGAGGGCCAGATACGCAGTATTTT. This encodes CASSPSLAGGPDTQYF.